This TCR beta chain is drawn from a study of T-cell reconstitution after alpha-beta-depleted transplantation in children. Findings and limits, study-wide: Elevated TCRbeta diversity at day 60 was traced, in some patients, to surviving recipient T cells and thymic progenitors. Several hundred expanded graft clones reportedly were the source of alpha-beta T cells about two months after transplant. Hyperexpanded clones declined; after one year, newly produced T cells mostly supplied diversity.

Many counts were recorded for this clonotype. Antigen unknown. This CDR3 is built from 17 residues. Germline V gene lookup returns CDR1 MDHEN and CDR2 SYDVKM. Trimming cost V 3 bases and J 5 bases; bases outside gene matches: 8. Unique molecular identifiers tagged the TCRbeta library. TCRdb reanalysed the PCR reads using MiXCR and keeps one entry per CDR3 protein. The sample lists hundreds of thousands of distinct CDR3 sequences, over 10% occurring once. This clonotype was sampled from a male patient younger than 18 who had a stem cell transplant for acute myeloid leukemia, so the T cells may come from the graft donor. Specimen: PBMCs, mostly from graft donor cells, collected 360 days after TCRalphabeta/CD19-depleted stem cell transplant. The chain combines TRBV28 with TRBJ2-1; 12 bases align to TRBD2. In DNA form, the CDR3 reads TGTGCCAGCAGTTTCGTCTCACTAGCGGGGGGTCACAATGAGCAGTTCTTC. Encoded protein: CASSFVSLAGGHNEQFF.